This T cell receptor (beta chain) originates from a study of OX40 agonist ivuxolimab in advanced cancers. Trimming pared 2 bases from V and 6 bases from J, leaving 8 bases between. Germline V gene lookup returns CDR1 LGHNA and CDR2 YNFKEQ. The CDR3 has 13 residues. Measured with immunoSEQ multiplex PCR; TCRdb has only the in-frame clones, and not every one. The repertoire holds 50,000 or so clones, more than 85% seen once, with roughly 31% in the top ten. V and J are TRBV4-2 and TRBJ2-1; D gene ambiguous. The sample was CD4+ or CD8+ T cells sorted from blood, taken in a trial of the OX40 agonist ivuxolimab. The TCR comes from an adult with an advanced solid tumor such as melanoma, head and neck, liver or kidney cancer. The CDR3 DNA sequence: TGTGCCAGCAGCCAATCTCCGGGCAATGAGCAGTTCTTC. Protein sequence: CASSQSPGNEQFF.